A single T cell receptor beta chain is shown here with its context. Its specificity is unknown. Trimming pared 4 bases from V and 5 bases from J, leaving 18 bases between. Germline V gene data show CDR1 as SGHRS and CDR2 as YFSETQ. This CDR3 comprises 15 residues. Amplified regions were TCR beta CDR3 sequences from RNA transcripts. An initial round of RT-PCR targeting the TCR CDR3 relied on the HTBI primer set. MiXCR was run by TCRdb on the multiplex PCR reads, yielding one entry per CDR3 protein. The data show about 510,000 distinct CDR3 sequences, about 14% seen once. These data are taken from a study of T cells in Graves' hyperthyroidism and ophthalmopathy. About the research overall: Staff took peripheral blood when the initial diagnosis was made, before any treatment began. Study-level findings and limits: The model identified upcoming ophthalmopathy a median about 6.5 months ahead of onset.

Subjects aged 18 to 65 presented with newly diagnosed hyperthyroidism of less than 2 months' duration. Sequenced input: blood. The V call is TRBV5-1, the J call TRBJ1-1, with a tentative D call TRBD1 (5 bases). This sequence originates from a woman aged 40 to 50 with Graves' hyperthyroidism. This CDR3 reads CASSPGGGRYTEAFF. DNA of the CDR3: TGCGCCAGCAGCCCGGGGGGGGGGAGGTATACTGAAGCTTTCTTT.